The clone carrying this TCR beta chain has ten or more counts. The antigen remains undetermined. The investigators amplified TCR beta CDR3 regions from RNA transcripts. HTBI primers were the set used in a first-round RT-PCR of the TCR CDR3. TCRdb redid the calling of the multiplex PCR reads with MiXCR, one entry per CDR3 protein. The sample contains 640,000 or so distinct CDR3 sequences, 14% of which appear only once. The PBMCs had their origin in approximately 10 ml of fresh peripheral blood. The entry originates in a study of T cells in Graves' hyperthyroidism and ophthalmopathy. Broader study findings: Expanded thyroid clonotypes (above 0.001) were mostly also found in blood. Ophthalmopathy and stable hyperthyroidism were separated by a 13 V-J model.

Germline CDR1 and CDR2: SNHLY and FYNNEI. The CDR3 spans 14 residues. Trimming shortened V by 5 bases and J by 11 bases, and 16 bases separated the two germline ends. This chain links TRBV2 with TRBJ1-6, with D unclear. The sequencing sample was made of blood. The sequence came from a woman aged 18-29 years with Graves' ophthalmopathy. The CDR3 loop reads CASSWRLEMTPLHF. The DNA for the CDR3 is TGTGCCAGCAGTTGGAGACTGGAAATGACACCCCTCCACTTT.